The TCR beta chain described here comes from a study of blood T cell repertoires in COVID-19. Study context: Collection of acute and convalescent COVID-19 samples took place in the United States, Italy and Spain. T cells, B-cell-depleted T cells, or PBMCs provided the cDNA or gDNA that served as material.

This clone appeared once. In the study's own analysis: The assay estimated nucleated cells by amplifying reference gene primers. Profiled with immunoSEQ multiplex PCR; TCRdb holds only in-frame clones, not every one. V and J calls plus clone size are reproduced from that table; the DNA served to infer D and trimming. The table records about 160,000 clones, roughly nine tenths of them present only once. Germline assignment: CDR1 SNHLY and CDR2 FYNNEI. V dropped 6 bases and J dropped 4; count of bases not matched to a gene: 8. This CDR3 region has 14 residues. The specimen sequenced was peripheral blood. The sequence derives from a woman between 70 and 85 years old with acute or convalescent COVID-19. The chain employs TRBV2 and TRBJ1-1; 7 bases map to TRBD1. CDR3 DNA sequence: TGTGCCAGCAGCGGACAGGCCTTGGGCACTGAAGCTTTCTTT. Translated, it gives CASSGQALGTEAFF.